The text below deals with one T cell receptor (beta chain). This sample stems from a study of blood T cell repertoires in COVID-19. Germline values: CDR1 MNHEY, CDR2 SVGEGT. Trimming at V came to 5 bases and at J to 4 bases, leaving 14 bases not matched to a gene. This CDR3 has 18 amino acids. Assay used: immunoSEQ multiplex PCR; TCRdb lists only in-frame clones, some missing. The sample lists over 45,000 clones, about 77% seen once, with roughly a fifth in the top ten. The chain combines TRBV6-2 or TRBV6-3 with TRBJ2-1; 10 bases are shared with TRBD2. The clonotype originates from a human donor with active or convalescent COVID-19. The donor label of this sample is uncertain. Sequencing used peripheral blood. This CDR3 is CASSGGTSVGRRYNEQFF. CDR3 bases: TGTGCCAGCAGTGGTGGGACTAGCGTGGGACGTCGGTACAATGAGCAGTTCTTC.